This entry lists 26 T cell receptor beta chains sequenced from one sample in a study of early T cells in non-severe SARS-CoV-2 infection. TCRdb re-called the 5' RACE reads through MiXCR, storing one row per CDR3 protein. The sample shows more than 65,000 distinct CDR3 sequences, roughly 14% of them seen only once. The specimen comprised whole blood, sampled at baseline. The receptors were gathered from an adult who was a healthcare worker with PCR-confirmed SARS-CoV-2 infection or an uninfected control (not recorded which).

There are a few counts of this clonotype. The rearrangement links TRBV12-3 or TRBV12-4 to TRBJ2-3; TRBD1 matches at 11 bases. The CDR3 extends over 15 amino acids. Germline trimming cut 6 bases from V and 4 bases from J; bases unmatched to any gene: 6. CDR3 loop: CASSPGQGAADTQYF. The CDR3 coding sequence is TGTGCCAGCAGCCCCGGACAGGGGGCAGCAGATACGCAGTATTTT.

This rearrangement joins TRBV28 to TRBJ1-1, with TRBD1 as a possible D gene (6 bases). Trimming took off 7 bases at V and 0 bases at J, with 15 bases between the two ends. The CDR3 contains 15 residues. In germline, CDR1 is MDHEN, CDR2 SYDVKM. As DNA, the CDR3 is TGTGCCAGCAATGGACAGAGCCTAATGAACACTGAAGCTTTCTTT. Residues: CASNGQSLMNTEAFF.

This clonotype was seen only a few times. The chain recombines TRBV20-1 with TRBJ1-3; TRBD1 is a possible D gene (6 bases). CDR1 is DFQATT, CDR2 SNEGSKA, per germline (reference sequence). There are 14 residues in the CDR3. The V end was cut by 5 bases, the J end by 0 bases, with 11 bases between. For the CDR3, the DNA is TGCAGTGCTCGTACAGGGAGCTCTGGAAACACCATATATTTT. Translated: CSARTGSSGNTIYF.

This CDR3 reads CSAPRTPTSRYGYTF. DNA of the CDR3: TGCAGTGCCCCCCGTACCCCGACGAGCCGCTATGGCTACACCTTC. The rearrangement links TRBV20-1 to TRBJ1-2; the D is unclear. The CDR3 has 15 amino acids. Germline V gene lookup returns CDR1 DFQATT and CDR2 SNEGSKA (reference sequence). V was cut by 6 bases and J by 4 bases, with 21 bases left in between.

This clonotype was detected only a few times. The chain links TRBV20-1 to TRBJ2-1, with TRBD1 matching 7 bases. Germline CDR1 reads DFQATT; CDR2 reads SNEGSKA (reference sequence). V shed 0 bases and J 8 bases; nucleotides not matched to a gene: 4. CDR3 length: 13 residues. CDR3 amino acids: CSARDQGVYEQFF. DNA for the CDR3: TGCAGTGCTAGAGATCAGGGGGTCTATGAGCAGTTCTTC.

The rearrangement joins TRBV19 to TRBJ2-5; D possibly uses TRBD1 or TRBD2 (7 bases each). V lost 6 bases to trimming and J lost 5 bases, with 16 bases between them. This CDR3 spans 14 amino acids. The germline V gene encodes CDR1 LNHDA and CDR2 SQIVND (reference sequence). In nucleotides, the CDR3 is TGTGCCAGTAGCGGGGGGAACAGGGGTGAGACCCAGTACTTC. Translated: CASSGGNRGETQYF.

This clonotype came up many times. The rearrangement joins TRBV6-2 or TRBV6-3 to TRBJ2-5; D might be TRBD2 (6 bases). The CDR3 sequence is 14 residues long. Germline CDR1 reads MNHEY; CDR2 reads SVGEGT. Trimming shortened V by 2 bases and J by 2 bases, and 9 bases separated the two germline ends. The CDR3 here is CASSYEDYQETQYF. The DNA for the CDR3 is TGTGCCAGCAGTTACGAGGACTATCAAGAGACCCAGTACTTC.

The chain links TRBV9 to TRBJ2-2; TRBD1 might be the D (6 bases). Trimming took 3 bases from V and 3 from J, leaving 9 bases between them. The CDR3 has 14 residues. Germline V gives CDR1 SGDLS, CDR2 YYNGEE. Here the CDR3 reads CASSGTVHTGELFF. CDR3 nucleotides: TGTGCCAGCAGCGGGACAGTACACACCGGGGAGCTGTTTTTT.

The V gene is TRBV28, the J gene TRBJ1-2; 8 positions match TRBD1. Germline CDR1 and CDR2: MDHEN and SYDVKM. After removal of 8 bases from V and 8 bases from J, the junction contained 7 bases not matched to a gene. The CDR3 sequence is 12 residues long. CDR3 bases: TGTGCCAGCGGAGCAGGACAGGGAGGCTACACCTTC. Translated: CASGAGQGGYTF.

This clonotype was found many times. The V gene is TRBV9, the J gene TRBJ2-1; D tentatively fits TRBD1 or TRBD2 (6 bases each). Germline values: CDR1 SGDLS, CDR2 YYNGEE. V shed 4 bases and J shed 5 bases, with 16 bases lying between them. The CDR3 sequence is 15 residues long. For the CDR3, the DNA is TGTGCCAGCAGCTCCAGGGGACTCGGGAACAATGAGCAGTTCTTC. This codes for CASSSRGLGNNEQFF.

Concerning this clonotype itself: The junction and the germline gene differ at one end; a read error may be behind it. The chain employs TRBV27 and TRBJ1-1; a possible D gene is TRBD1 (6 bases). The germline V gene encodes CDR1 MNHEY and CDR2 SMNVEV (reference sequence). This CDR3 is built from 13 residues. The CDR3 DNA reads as TGTGCCAGCAGCCCGGGACATCGGACTGAAGCTTCCTTT. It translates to CASSPGHRTEASF.

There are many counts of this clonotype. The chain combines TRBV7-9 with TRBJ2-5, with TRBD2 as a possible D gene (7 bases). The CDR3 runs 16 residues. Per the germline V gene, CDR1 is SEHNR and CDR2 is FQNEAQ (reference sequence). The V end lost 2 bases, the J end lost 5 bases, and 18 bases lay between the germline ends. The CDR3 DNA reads TGTGCCAGCAGCTTACGGGGGGCCACTCCTCAGGAGACCCAGTACTTC. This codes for CASSLRGATPQETQYF.

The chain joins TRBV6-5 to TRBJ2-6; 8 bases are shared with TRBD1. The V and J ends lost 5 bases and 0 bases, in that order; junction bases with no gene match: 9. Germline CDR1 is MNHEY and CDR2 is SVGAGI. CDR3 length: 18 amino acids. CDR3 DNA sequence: TGTGCCAGCAGTCCCTTTCGGACAGGGCCCTCTGGGGCCAACGTCCTGACTTTC. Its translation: CASSPFRTGPSGANVLTF.

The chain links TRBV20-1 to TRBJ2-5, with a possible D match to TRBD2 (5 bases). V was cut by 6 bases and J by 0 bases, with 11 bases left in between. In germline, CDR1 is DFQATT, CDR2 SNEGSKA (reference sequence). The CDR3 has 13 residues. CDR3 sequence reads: CSALDGDQETQYF. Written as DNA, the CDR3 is TGCAGTGCCCTTGACGGGGACCAAGAGACCCAGTACTTC.

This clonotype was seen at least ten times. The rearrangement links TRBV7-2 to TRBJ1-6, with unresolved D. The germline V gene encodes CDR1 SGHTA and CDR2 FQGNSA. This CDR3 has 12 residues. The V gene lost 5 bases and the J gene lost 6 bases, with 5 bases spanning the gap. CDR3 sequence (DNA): TGTGCCAGCAGCCCCTCTAATTCACCCCTCCACTTT. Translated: CASSPSNSPLHF. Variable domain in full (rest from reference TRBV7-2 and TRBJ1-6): GAGVSQSPSNKVTEKGKDVELRCDPISGHTALYWYRQSLGQGLEFLIYFQGNSAPDKSGLPSDRFSAERTGGSVSTLTIQRTQQEDSAVYLCASSPSNSPLHFGNGTRLTVT.

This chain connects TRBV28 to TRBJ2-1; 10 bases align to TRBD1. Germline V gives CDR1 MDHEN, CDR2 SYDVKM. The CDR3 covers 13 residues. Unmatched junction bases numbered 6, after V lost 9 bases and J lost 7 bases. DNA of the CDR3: TGTGCCAGTAAAGACAGGGGGCAGAATGAGCAGTTCTTC. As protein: CASKDRGQNEQFF.

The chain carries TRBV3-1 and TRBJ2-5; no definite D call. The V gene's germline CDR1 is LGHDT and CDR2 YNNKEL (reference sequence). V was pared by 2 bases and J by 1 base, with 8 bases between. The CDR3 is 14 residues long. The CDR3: CASSQFPSQETQYF. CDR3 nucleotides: TGTGCCAGCAGCCAATTCCCCAGCCAAGAGACCCAGTACTTC.

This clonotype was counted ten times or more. This CDR3 is CASTNGGAGDTEAFF. The DNA for the CDR3 is TGTGCCAGCACTAACGGGGGGGCCGGGGACACTGAAGCTTTCTTT. V gene TRBV6-5 combines with J gene TRBJ1-1; D is perhaps TRBD1 (6 bases). This CDR3 is 15 amino acids long. Trimming took off 7 bases at V and 3 bases at J, with 18 bases between the two ends. The germline CDR1 and CDR2 sequences are MNHEY and SVGAGI.

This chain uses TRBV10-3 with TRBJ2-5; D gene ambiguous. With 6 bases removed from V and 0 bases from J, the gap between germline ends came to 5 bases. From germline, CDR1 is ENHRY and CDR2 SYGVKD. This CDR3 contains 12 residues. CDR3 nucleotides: TGTGCCATCAGCGGAAACCAAGAGACCCAGTACTTC. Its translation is CAISGNQETQYF.

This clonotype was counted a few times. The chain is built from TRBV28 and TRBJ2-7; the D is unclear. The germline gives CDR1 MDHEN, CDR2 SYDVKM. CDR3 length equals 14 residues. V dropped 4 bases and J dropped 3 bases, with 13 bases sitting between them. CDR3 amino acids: CASSYDLRLYEQYF. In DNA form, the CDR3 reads TGTGCCAGCAGTTACGATTTAAGACTCTACGAGCAGTACTTC.

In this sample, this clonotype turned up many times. The CDR3 bases are TGTGCCAGCAGTTTCCTCTTTCAGGGGGCCTCGAACACCGGGGAGCTGTTTTTT. Protein sequence: CASSFLFQGASNTGELFF. The J gene is TRBJ2-2, the V gene TRBV28; 8 positions agree with TRBD1. Germline V lookup: CDR1 MDHEN, CDR2 SYDVKM. The CDR3 covers 18 residues. The V gene end was trimmed by 3 bases and the J gene end by 0 bases; junction bases not matched to a gene: 9. The full variable domain, completed using reference TRBV28 and TRBJ2-2, is DVKVTQSSRYLVKRTGEKVFLECVQDMDHENMFWYRQDPGLGLRLIYFSYDVKMKEKGDIPEGYSVSREKKERFSLILESASTNQTSMYLCASSFLFQGASNTGELFFGEGSRLTVL.

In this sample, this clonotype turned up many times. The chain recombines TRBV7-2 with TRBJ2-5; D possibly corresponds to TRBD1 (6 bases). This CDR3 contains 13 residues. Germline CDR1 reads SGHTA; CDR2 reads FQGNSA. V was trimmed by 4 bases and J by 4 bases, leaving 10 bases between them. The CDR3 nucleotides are TGTGCCAGCAGCTCCGGACAGCTAGAGACCCAGTACTTC. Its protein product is CASSSGQLETQYF.

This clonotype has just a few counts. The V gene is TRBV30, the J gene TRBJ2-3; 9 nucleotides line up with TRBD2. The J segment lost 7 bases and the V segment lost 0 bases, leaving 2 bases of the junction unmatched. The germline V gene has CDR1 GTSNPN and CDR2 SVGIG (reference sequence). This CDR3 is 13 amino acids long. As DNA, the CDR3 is TGTGCCTGGAGTGTAAGCGGGAGGAATACGCAGTATTTT. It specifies CAWSVSGRNTQYF.

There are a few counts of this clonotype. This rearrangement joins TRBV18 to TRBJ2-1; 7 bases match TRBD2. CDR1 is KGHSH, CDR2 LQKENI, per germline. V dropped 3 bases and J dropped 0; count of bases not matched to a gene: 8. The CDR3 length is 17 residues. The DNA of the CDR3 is TGTGCCAGCTCACCGCCACTAGCGCAGAGCTCCTACAATGAGCAGTTCTTC. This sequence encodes CASSPPLAQSSYNEQFF.

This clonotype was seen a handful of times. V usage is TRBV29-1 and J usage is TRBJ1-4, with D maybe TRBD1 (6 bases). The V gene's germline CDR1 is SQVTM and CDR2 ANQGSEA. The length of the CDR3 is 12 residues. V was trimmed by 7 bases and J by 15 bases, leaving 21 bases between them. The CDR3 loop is CSAGQTHSVVFF. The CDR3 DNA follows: TGCAGCGCTGGACAGACCCACTCGGTAGTGTTTTTT. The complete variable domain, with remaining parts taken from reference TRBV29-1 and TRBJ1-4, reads SAVISQKPSRDICQRGTSLTIQCQVDSQVTMMFWYRQQPGQSLTLIATANQGSEATYESGFVIDKFPISRPNLTFSTLTVSNMSPEDSSIYLCSAGQTHSVVFFGSGTQLSVL.

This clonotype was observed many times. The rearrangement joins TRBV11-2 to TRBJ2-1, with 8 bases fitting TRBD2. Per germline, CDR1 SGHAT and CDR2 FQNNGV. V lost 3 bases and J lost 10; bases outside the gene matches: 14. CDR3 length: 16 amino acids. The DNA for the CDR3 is TGTGCCAGCAGCTTTGGGGGGGGTAGCGGGAAGGAGGAGCAGTTCTTC. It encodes CASSFGGGSGKEEQFF.